This entry describes one T cell receptor (beta chain). In the authors' methods: For nucleated cells, counts were estimated from reference gene primer amplification. Sequencing was performed with immunoSEQ multiplex PCR; in TCRdb, only in-frame clones are kept and a portion is missing. V, J and clone size derive from that table, while D and trimming were established from the DNA sequence. The sample consists of about 230,000 clones, almost 85% of them appearing once. This entry is derived from a study of blood T cell repertoires in COVID-19. As for the study in general: PBMCs, B-cell-depleted T cells, or T cells were the source of the cDNA or gDNA that made up the material.

CDR3 length: 14 residues. Germline CDR1 reads SGHRS; CDR2 reads YFSETQ. Trimming shortened V by 6 bases and J by 1 base, and 10 bases separated the two germline ends. This TCR was sampled from a man in his fifties with COVID-19, enrolled during active disease. The chain is built from TRBV5-1 and TRBJ2-2; D is unresolved. What was sequenced was peripheral blood. The CDR3 region is CASIPNGNTGELFF. CDR3 nucleotide sequence: TGCGCCAGCATCCCCAACGGGAACACCGGGGAGCTGTTTTTT.